Below are 3 T cell receptor beta chains sequenced from a single sample in a study of shared clonotypes between healthy human individuals. Naive CD8 cells, CD45RO-negative and positively selected for CCR7, excluded terminally differentiated effector memory CD45RA+ cells. TCRdb's copy holds only in-frame clones and misses some; the assay was immunoSEQ multiplex PCR. The table has about 2.1 million clones, 93% seen once. Material for sequencing was naive CD8+ T cells from PBMCs. These receptors were collected from a man between 18 and 35 years old in good health. Some clones in this sample may be carry-over from other donors' samples.

The chain carries TRBV7-9 and TRBJ1-6, with D perhaps matching TRBD1 (5 bases). Germline lookup yields CDR1 SEHNR and CDR2 FQNEAQ (reference sequence). CDR3 length: 13 amino acids. Deletions cut 10 bases from V and 3 bases from J, with 10 bases between. The CDR3 loop is CATAGGYNSPLHF. The CDR3 DNA sequence: TGTGCCACCGCGGGGGGCTATAATTCACCCCTCCACTTT.

This chain connects TRBV9 to TRBJ2-6; the match to TRBD1 covers 12 bases. With 0 bases clipped from V and 2 bases from J, the junction kept 3 bases outside the gene matches. Germline V gives CDR1 SGDLS, CDR2 YYNGEE. This CDR3 contains 18 residues. The CDR3 DNA sequence: TGTGCCAGCAGCGTAGTGGGGACAGGGGGCGCTGGGGCCAACGTCCTGACTTTC. Its protein is CASSVVGTGGAGANVLTF.

V is TRBV11-2 and J is TRBJ1-4, with no clear D. Trimming took 3 bases from V and 4 from J, leaving 9 bases between them. CDR1 and CDR2 (germline): SGHAT, FQNNGV. This CDR3 is built from 14 residues. Here the CDR3 reads CASSFGSLNEKLFF. For the CDR3, the DNA is TGTGCCAGCAGCTTTGGTAGTCTTAATGAAAAACTGTTTTTT.